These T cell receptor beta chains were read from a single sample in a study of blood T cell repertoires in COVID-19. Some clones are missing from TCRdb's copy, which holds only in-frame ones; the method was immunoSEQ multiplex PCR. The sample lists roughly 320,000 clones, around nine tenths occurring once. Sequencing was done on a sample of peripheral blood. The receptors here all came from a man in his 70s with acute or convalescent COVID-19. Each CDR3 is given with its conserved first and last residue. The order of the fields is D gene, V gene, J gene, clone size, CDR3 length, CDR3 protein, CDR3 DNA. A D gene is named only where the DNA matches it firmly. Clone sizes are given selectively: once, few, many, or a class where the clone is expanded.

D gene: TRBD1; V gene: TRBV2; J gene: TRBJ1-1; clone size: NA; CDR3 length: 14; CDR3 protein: CASSEQGAHTEAFF; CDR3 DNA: TGTGCCAGCAGTGAGCAGGGGGCTCACACTGAAGCTTTCTTT
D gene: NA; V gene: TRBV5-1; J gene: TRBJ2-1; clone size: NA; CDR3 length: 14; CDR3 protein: CASSRGTGYNEQFF; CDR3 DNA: TGCGCCAGCAGCCGGGGCACAGGGTACAATGAGCAGTTCTTC
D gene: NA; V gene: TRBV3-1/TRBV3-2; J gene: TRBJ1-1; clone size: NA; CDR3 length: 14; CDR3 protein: CASSQVSGNTEAFF; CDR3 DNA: TGTGCCAGCAGCCAAGTATCGGGGAACACTGAAGCTTTCTTT
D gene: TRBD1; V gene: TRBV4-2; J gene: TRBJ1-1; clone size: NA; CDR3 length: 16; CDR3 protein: CASSQDGTGGVTEAFF; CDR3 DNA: TGTGCCAGCAGCCAAGATGGGACAGGGGGCGTTACTGAAGCTTTCTTT
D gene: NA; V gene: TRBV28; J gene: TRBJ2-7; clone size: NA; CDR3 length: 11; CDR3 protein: CASSRSYEQYF; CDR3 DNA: TGTGCCAGCTCCCGCTCCTACGAGCAGTACTTC
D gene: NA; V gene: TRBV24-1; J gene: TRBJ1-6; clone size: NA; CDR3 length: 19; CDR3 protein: CATSVATGQPSSYNSPLHF; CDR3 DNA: TGTGCCACCAGTGTTGCGACAGGTCAACCAAGCTCCTATAATTCACCCCTCCACTTT
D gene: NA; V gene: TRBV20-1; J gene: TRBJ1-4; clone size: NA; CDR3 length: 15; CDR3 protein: CSASIKTATWEKLFF; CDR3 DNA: TGCAGTGCTAGTATTAAAACAGCCACTTGGGAAAAACTGTTTTTT
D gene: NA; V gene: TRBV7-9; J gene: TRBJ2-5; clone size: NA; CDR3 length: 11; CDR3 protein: CASSQYETQYF; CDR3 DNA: TGTGCCAGCAGCCAGTATGAGACCCAGTACTTC
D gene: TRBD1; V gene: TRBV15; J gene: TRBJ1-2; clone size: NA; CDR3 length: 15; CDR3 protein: CATSRTGAVSYGYTF; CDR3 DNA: TGTGCCACCAGCAGAACAGGGGCGGTTAGCTATGGCTACACCTTC
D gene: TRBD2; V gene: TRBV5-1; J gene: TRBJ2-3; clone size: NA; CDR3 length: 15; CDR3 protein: CASSSTGAGTDTQYF; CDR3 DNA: TGCGCCAGCAGCTCTACCGGAGCGGGGACAGATACGCAGTATTTT
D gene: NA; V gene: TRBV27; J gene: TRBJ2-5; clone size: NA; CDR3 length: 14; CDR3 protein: CASSLKSSQETQYF; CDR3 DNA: TGTGCCAGCAGTTTAAAGAGTTCCCAAGAGACCCAGTACTTC
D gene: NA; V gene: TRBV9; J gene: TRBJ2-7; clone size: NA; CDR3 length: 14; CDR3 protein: CASSATSLAYEQYF; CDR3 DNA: TGTGCCAGCAGCGCTACTAGTCTCGCCTACGAGCAGTACTTC
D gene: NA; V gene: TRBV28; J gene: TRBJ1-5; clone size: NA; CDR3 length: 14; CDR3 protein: CASSSSSGQQPQHF; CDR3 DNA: TGTGCCAGCAGTTCTTCTTCGGGTCAACAGCCCCAGCATTTT
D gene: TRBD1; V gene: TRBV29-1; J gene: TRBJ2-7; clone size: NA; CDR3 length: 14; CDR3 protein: CSVSFGTGALEQYF; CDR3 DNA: TGCAGCGTATCCTTCGGGACAGGGGCCCTCGAGCAGTACTTC
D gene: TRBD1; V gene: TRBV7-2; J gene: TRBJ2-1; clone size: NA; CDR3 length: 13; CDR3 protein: CASGRQGAYEQFF; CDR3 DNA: TGTGCCAGCGGCCGACAGGGGGCATATGAGCAGTTCTTC
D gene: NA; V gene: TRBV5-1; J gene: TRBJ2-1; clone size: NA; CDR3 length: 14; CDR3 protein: CASSLGASDNEQFF; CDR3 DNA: TGCGCCAGCAGCTTGGGAGCGAGCGACAATGAGCAGTTCTTC
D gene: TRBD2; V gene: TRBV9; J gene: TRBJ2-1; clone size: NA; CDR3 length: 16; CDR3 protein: CASSGTGTSGIREQFF; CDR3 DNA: TGTGCCAGCAGCGGTACCGGGACTAGCGGGATTCGTGAGCAGTTCTTC
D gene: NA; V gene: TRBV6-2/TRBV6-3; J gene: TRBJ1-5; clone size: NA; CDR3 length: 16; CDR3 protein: CASSRAGGALSQPQHF; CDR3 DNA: TGTGCCAGCAGTCGGGCCGGGGGGGCCCTCTCTCAGCCCCAGCATTTT
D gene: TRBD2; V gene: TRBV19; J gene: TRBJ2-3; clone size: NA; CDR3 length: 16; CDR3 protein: CASSSLAGVGTDTQYF; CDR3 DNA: TGTGCCAGTAGTAGTCTAGCGGGAGTGGGCACAGATACGCAGTATTTT
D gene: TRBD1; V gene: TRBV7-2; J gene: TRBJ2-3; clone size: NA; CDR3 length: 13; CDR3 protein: CASSLEGGPTQYF; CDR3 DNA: TGTGCCAGCAGCTTAGAAGGGGGCCCTACGCAGTATTTT
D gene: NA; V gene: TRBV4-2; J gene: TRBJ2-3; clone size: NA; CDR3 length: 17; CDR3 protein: CASSPNQDRPPTDTQYF; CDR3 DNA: TGTGCCAGCAGCCCAAACCAAGACAGGCCCCCCACAGATACGCAGTATTTT
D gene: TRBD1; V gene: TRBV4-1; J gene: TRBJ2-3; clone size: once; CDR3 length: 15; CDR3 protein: CASSPPGQGPDTQYF; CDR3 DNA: TGCGCCAGCAGCCCACCGGGACAGGGTCCAGATACGCAGTATTTT
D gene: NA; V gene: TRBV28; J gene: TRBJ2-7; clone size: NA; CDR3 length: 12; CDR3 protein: CASSFWGAEQYF; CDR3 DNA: TGTGCCAGCAGTTTTTGGGGAGCCGAGCAGTACTTC
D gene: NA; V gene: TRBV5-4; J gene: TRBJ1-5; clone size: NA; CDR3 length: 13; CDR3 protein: CASSWWPNQPQHF; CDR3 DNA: TGTGCCAGCAGCTGGTGGCCTAATCAGCCCCAGCATTTT
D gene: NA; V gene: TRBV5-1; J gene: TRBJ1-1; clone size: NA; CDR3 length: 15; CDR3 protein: CASSLAVNMNTEAFF; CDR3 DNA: TGCGCCAGCAGCTTGGCAGTGAATATGAACACTGAAGCTTTCTTT
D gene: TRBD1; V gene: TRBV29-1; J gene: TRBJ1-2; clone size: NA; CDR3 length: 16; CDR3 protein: CSVVGTGQGAIYGYTF; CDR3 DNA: TGCAGCGTTGTGGGGACAGGACAGGGGGCGATCTATGGCTACACCTTC
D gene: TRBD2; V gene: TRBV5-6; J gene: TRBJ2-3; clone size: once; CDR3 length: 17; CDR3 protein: CASSTILAGGRADTQYF; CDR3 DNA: TGTGCCAGCAGCACCATACTAGCGGGAGGGCGGGCAGATACGCAGTATTTT
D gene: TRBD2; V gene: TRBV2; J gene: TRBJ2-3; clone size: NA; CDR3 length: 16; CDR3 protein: CASSERGTSGRGTQYF; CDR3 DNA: TGTGCCAGCAGTGAGCGGGGGACTAGCGGGAGAGGTACGCAGTATTTT
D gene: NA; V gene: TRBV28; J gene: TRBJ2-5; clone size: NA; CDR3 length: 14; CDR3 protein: CASSLRDNQETQYF; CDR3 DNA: TGTGCCAGCTCCCTCCGGGATAACCAAGAGACCCAGTACTTC
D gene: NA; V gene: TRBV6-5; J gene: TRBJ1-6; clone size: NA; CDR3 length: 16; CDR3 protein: CASSYSRVGTAGPLHF; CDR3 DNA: TGTGCCAGCAGTTACTCGAGGGTCGGTACGGCGGGACCCCTCCACTTT
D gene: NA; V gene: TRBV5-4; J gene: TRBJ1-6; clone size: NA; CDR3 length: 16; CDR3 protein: CASSLDGQTYNSPLHF; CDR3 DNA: TGTGCCAGCAGCTTGGACGGACAGACTTATAATTCACCCCTCCACTTT
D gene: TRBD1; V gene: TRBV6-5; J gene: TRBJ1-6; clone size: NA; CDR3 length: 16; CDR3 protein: CASSYGTGGRNSPLHF; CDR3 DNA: TGTGCCAGCAGTTACGGGACAGGGGGAAGGAATTCACCCCTCCACTTT
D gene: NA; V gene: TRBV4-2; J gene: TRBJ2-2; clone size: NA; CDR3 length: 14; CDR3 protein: CASSHHRNTGELFF; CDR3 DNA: TGTGCCAGCAGCCATCATAGGAACACCGGGGAGCTGTTTTTT
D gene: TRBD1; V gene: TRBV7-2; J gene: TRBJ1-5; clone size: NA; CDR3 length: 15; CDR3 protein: CASSLETGTPQPQHF; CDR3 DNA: TGTGCCAGCAGCTTAGAGACAGGGACCCCTCAGCCCCAGCATTTT
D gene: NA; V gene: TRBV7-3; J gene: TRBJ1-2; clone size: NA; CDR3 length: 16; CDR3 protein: CASSPFHQTIAVGYTF; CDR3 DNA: TGTGCCAGCAGCCCATTCCATCAAACAATCGCTGTTGGCTACACCTTC
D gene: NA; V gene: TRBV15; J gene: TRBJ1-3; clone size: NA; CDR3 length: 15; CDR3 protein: CATSRRGGAGNTIYF; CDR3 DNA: TGTGCCACCAGCAGGCGCGGGGGGGCTGGAAACACCATATATTTT
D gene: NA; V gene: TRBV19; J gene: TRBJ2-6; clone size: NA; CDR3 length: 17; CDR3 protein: CASSPGTPRSGANVLTF; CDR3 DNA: TGTGCCAGTAGTCCCGGGACACCGCGCTCTGGGGCCAACGTCCTGACTTTC
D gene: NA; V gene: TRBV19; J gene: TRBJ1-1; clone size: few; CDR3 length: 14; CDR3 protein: CASKPSGVNTEAFF; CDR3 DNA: TGTGCCAGTAAACCGTCCGGAGTGAACACTGAAGCTTTCTTT
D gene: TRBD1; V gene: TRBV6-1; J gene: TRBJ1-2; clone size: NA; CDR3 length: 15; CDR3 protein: CASSDLTGVDYGYTF; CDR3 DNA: TGTGCCAGCAGTGACCTAACAGGGGTGGACTACGGCTACACCTTC
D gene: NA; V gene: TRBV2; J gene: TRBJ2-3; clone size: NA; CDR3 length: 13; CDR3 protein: CASKADPTDTQYF; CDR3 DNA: TGTGCCAGCAAAGCGGACCCCACAGATACGCAGTATTTT
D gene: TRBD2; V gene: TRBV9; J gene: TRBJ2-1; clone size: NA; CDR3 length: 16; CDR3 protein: CASSVGDSGGNNEQFF; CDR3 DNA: TGTGCCAGCAGCGTAGGAGATAGCGGGGGAAACAATGAGCAGTTCTTC
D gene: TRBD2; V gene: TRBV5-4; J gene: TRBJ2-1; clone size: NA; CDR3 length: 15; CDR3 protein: CASSDGTSGRGEQFF; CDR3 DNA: TGTGCCAGCAGCGACGGGACTAGCGGGAGGGGTGAGCAGTTCTTC
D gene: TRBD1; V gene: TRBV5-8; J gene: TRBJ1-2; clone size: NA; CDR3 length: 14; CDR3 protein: CASGNSRDSYGYTF; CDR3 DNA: TGTGCCAGCGGCAACTCGAGGGACAGCTATGGCTACACCTTC
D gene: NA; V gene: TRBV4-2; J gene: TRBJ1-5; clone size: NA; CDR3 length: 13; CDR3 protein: CASSQDRNQPQHF; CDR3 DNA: TGTGCCAGCAGCCAAGATAGAAATCAGCCCCAGCATTTT
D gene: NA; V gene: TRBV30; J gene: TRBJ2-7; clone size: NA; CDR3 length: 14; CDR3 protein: CAWSGGGFSYEQYF; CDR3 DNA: TGTGCCTGGAGTGGAGGCGGGTTCTCCTACGAGCAGTACTTC
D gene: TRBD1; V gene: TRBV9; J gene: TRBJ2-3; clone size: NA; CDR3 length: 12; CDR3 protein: CASSAQGDTQYF; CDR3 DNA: TGTGCCAGCAGCGCACAGGGGGATACGCAGTATTTT
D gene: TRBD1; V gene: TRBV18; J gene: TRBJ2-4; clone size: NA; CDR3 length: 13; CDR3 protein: CASSPRTGDIQYF; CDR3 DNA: TGTGCCAGCTCACCACGGACAGGGGACATTCAGTACTTC
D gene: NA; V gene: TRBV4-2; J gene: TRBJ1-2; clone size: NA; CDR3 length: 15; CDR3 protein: CASSQDSQGHYGYTF; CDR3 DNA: TGTGCCAGCAGCCAAGATTCACAGGGTCACTATGGCTACACCTTC
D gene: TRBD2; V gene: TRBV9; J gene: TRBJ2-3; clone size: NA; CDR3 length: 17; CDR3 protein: CASSARTGLAGLDTQYF; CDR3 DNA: TGTGCCAGCAGCGCCCGAACTGGACTAGCGGGACTGGATACGCAGTATTTT
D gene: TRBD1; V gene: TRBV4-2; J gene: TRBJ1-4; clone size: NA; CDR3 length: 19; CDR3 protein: CASSQEFNRGHATNEKLFF; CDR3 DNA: TGTGCCAGCAGCCAAGAATTCAACAGGGGCCATGCAACTAATGAAAAACTGTTTTTT
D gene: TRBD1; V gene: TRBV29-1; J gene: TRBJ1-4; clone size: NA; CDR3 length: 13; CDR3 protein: CSAGTASNEKLFF; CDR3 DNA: TGCAGCGCCGGGACAGCCAGTAATGAAAAACTGTTTTTT